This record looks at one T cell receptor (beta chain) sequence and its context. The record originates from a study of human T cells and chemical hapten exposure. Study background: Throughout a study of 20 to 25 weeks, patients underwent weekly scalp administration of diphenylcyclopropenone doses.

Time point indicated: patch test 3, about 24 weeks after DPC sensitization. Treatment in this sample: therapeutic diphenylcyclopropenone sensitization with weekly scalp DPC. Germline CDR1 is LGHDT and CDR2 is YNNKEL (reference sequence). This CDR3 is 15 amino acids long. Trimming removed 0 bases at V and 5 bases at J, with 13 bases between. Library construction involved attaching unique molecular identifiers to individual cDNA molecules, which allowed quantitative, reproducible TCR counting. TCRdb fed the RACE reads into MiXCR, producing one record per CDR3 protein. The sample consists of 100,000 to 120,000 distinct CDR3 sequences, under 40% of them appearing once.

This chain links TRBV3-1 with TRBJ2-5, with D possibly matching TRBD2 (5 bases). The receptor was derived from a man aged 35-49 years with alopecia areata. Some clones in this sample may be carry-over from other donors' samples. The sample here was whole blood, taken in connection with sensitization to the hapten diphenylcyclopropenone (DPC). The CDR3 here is CASSQEAASGETQYF. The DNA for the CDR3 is TGTGCCAGCAGCCAAGAAGCTGCTTCGGGGGAGACCCAGTACTTC.